These 17 T cell receptor beta chains were all obtained from the same sample, sequenced in a study of control samples from healthy donors and cancer patients. Repertoires were generated with immunoSEQ multiplex PCR, while TCRdb's copy carries only in-frame clones and drops some. The table records approximately 58,000 clones, about 90% of them present only once. What was sequenced was PBMCs. The receptors here all came from a man aged 60-69 years with head and neck cancer.

This sequence joins TRBV4-3 and TRBJ2-3; D may match TRBD1 or TRBD2 (5 bases each). In germline, CDR1 is LGHNA, CDR2 YSLEER. Trimming left V 1 base short and J 7 bases short, with 24 bases between. The CDR3 is made up of 18 amino acids. The CDR3 protein is CASSQGDLGARGANTQYF. CDR3 coding DNA: TGCGCCAGCAGCCAAGGAGATCTGGGAGCTCGGGGCGCGAATACGCAGTATTTT.

This clone was seen just once. This sequence joins TRBV29-1 and TRBJ2-3; D not resolved. The V and J ends lost 5 bases and 6 bases respectively, with 9 bases between them. Germline V CDR1 and CDR2: SQVTM, ANQGSEA. This CDR3 comprises 11 residues. Written as DNA, the CDR3 is TGCAGCGTTTTAGTCTTCGATACGCAGTATTTT. Its translation: CSVLVFDTQYF.

The chain couples TRBV11-3 to TRBJ2-1; tentative D call: TRBD1 (6 bases). The CDR3 has 16 amino acids. CDR1 and CDR2 (germline): SGHNT, YENEEA. V lost 5 bases and J lost 3, with 17 bases in between. CDR3: CASSPNRQASYNEQFF. Here the CDR3 DNA reads TGTGCCAGCAGCCCAAACAGACAGGCTAGCTACAATGAGCAGTTCTTC.

V gene TRBV28 combines with J gene TRBJ1-1; 10 bases map to TRBD1. The CDR3 has 14 amino acids. Germline V gene data show CDR1 as MDHEN and CDR2 as SYDVKM. The J segment lost 7 bases and the V segment lost 5 bases, leaving 7 bases of the junction unmatched. CDR3 sequence: CASSLRQGADEAFF. In DNA form, the CDR3 reads TGTGCCAGCAGTCTGAGACAGGGGGCAGATGAAGCTTTCTTT.

This chain uses TRBV12-3 or TRBV12-4 with TRBJ2-3, with no clear D. The V end was cut by 3 bases, the J end by 3 bases, with 7 bases between. The CDR3 is 13 amino acids. CDR3 sequence: CASSFGQTDTQYF. CDR3 in DNA: TGTGCCAGCAGTTTCGGGCAGACAGATACGCAGTATTTT.

This chain uses TRBV28 with TRBJ1-2, with D possibly being TRBD1 (6 bases). V lost 8 bases and J 2 bases, leaving 12 bases between the germline ends. The CDR3 contains 13 residues. Germline V CDR1 and CDR2: MDHEN, SYDVKM. CDR3: CASAPDRNYGYTF. In DNA, the CDR3 is TGTGCCAGCGCACCCGACAGGAACTATGGCTACACCTTC.

J is TRBJ2-1 and V is TRBV7-6; D call uncertain. Germline V gene lookup returns CDR1 SGHVS and CDR2 FNYEAQ. The germline V and J ends were trimmed by 0 bases and 7 bases, with 7 bases remaining between them. The CDR3 sequence is 13 residues long. In DNA form, the CDR3 reads TGTGCCAGCAGCTTAGCGGAGTTAAATGAGCAGTTCTTC. Translation gives CASSLAELNEQFF.

The genes are TRBV6-6 and TRBJ2-5, with TRBD2 identical over 8 bases. The V gene end was trimmed by 2 bases and the J gene end by 2 bases; junction bases not matched to a gene: 4. The CDR3 contains 15 residues. Germline-derived CDR1 and CDR2 are MNHNY and SVGAGI (reference sequence). CDR3 region: CASSYVASGQETQYF. As DNA, the CDR3 is TGTGCCAGCAGTTACGTGGCTAGCGGGCAAGAGACCCAGTACTTC.

The V and J genes are TRBV4-1 and TRBJ2-5; D is perhaps TRBD1 (6 bases). The CDR3 extends over 19 amino acids. Germline loops: CDR1 MGHRA, CDR2 YSYEKL. Trimming pared 5 bases from V and 7 bases from J, leaving 32 bases between. CDR3 sequence (DNA): TGCGCCAGCAGCACAGGAGGACGAGGAACAGGGCTAGCCCCAGGGACCCAGTACTTC. It specifies CASSTGGRGTGLAPGTQYF.

This clone turned up a few times. V is TRBV28 and J is TRBJ1-2, with 9 bases identical to TRBD1. Germline V gene sequence: CDR1 MDHEN, CDR2 SYDVKM. V was clipped by 3 bases and J by 6 bases; unmatched bases: 11. This CDR3 is built from 16 residues. The CDR3 nucleotides are TGTGCCAGCAGTTTTCTGGGGACAGGGCGTGAGAATGGCTACACCTTC. This translates into CASSFLGTGRENGYTF.

The chain combines TRBV7-2 with TRBJ2-3; no clear D. The CDR3 is 13 amino acids. V dropped 4 bases and J dropped 6 bases, with 11 bases sitting between them. The germline V gene has CDR1 SGHTA and CDR2 FQGNSA. The CDR3 nucleotides are TGTGCCAGCAGCTCCTTTGTAGGGGATACGCAGTATTTT. Residues: CASSSFVGDTQYF.

This clone was detected only once. The rearrangement links TRBV9 to TRBJ1-1; 7 bases align to TRBD1. V lost 3 bases, J lost 4 bases, and 12 bases stayed unmatched. CDR1 is SGDLS and CDR2 is YYNGEE in the germline V gene. This CDR3 spans 16 amino acids. The CDR3 DNA is TGTGCCAGCAGCGCTAACATCGACAGGGTAGGCACTGAAGCTTTCTTT. This sequence encodes CASSANIDRVGTEAFF.

The chain recombines TRBV27 with TRBJ2-1; tentative D call: TRBD2 (6 bases). V lost 5 bases, J lost 4 bases, and 6 bases lay in between. CDR3 length: 12 amino acids. Germline CDR1 reads MNHEY; CDR2 reads SMNVEV (reference sequence). The CDR3, as DNA: TGTGCCAGCAGTCGGGGGTACAATGAGCAGTTCTTC. Translating it yields CASSRGYNEQFF.

The rearrangement joins TRBV28 to TRBJ1-4; unclear D gene. CDR3 length: 15 residues. The V end was cut by 7 bases, the J end by 7 bases, with 19 bases between. CDR1 is MDHEN, CDR2 SYDVKM, per germline. In DNA form, the CDR3 reads TGTGCCAGCACGAGTTTAGGAGCCGGGAGTGAAAAACTGTTTTTT. This encodes CASTSLGAGSEKLFF.

This clone came up once. This chain links TRBV3-1 (or the pseudogene TRBV3-2) with TRBJ2-5; D gene uncertain. V lost 4 bases to trimming and J lost 5 bases, with 14 bases between them. The V gene's germline CDR1 is LGHDT and CDR2 YNNKEL (reference sequence). The CDR3 has 14 residues. The CDR3: CASSPTTHRETQYF. CDR3 nucleotides: TGTGCCAGCAGCCCGACGACACATCGGGAGACCCAGTACTTC.

This rearrangement joins TRBV7-8 to TRBJ2-7, with D possibly matching TRBD1 (5 bases). The V gene lost 3 bases and the J gene lost 3 bases, with 24 bases spanning the gap. CDR3 length: 18 residues. Germline-derived CDR1 and CDR2 are SGHVS and FQNEAQ. The CDR3 region has the DNA TGTGCCAGCAGCTTTCGGTGGTCCATTGGGGCCCCGTTCTACGAGCAGTACTTC. This gives the protein CASSFRWSIGAPFYEQYF.

V and J are TRBV5-1 and TRBJ2-3; 8 bases map to TRBD2. V lost 4 bases and J lost 6; bases outside the gene matches: 10. The CDR3 contains 15 residues. Germline V gene data show CDR1 as SGHRS and CDR2 as YFSETQ. The CDR3 protein is CASSPLSGVADTQYF. The CDR3 nucleotides are TGCGCCAGCAGCCCACTTAGCGGGGTGGCGGATACGCAGTATTTT.